The present entry profiles one T cell receptor beta chain with its context. These data are taken from a study of blood T cell repertoires in COVID-19. Study as a whole: PBMCs, B-cell-depleted T cells, or T cells provided the cDNA or gDNA that made up the material.

The CDR3 runs to 14 residues. Per the germline V gene, CDR1 is SGHNT and CDR2 is YYREEE (reference sequence). V gave up 3 bases and J gave up 0 bases; unmatched junction bases: 2. The protocol was immunoSEQ multiplex PCR, while the TCRdb copy is restricted to in-frame clones and leaves out a portion. This sample has a few hundred thousand clones; 70% to 85% occur once, and the top ten carry roughly 1.4%. The genes are TRBV5-4 and TRBJ1-1, with TRBD1 identical over 7 bases. The TCR originated in a middle-aged woman who had recovered from COVID-19. Material: peripheral blood. The CDR3 loop reads CASSWDRMNTEAFF. The CDR3 bases are TGTGCCAGCAGCTGGGACAGAATGAACACTGAAGCTTTCTTT.